The entry below gives a single T cell receptor beta chain sequence along with its context. These data come from a study of blood T cell repertoires in COVID-19. Study overall: Sites in the United States, Italy and Spain provided acute and convalescent COVID-19 samples. The analysed material was cDNA or gDNA that came from T cells, B-cell-depleted T cells, or PBMCs.

From germline, CDR1 is LGHDT and CDR2 YNNKEL (reference sequence). The CDR3 is 18 residues long. V lost 1 base to trimming and J lost 4 bases, with 22 bases between them. Authors' processing steps: Amplified reference gene primers provided the basis for estimating nucleated cell counts. Sequencing was performed with immunoSEQ multiplex PCR; in TCRdb, only in-frame clones are kept and a portion is missing. V and J calls and clone size come straight from that table; D and trimming were deduced from the DNA. The sample holds some 120,000 clones; about nine tenths are singletons and the top ten take about 1.9%.

The source of this sequence is a human donor with active COVID-19. The donor label of this sample is uncertain. V usage is TRBV3-1 (or the pseudogene TRBV3-2) and J usage is TRBJ1-1, with D perhaps matching TRBD1 (6 bases). Sequenced sample: peripheral blood. CDR3 coding DNA: TGTGCCAGCAGCCAAGTTAAGGTACAGGGATGGTTTTGCACTGAAGCTTTCTTT. It encodes CASSQVKVQGWFCTEAFF.